This T cell receptor beta chain was recovered during a study of T cell responses to AZD1222 COVID-19 vaccine. The sample holds a few counts of this clone. Its antigen is unknown. Study-wide results and caveats: Donors were largely white British and mainly female; clonal diversity was possibly underestimated.

Looked up from germline, CDR1 is SGHTA and CDR2 is FQGNSA. Trimming at V came to 3 bases and at J to 5 bases, leaving 3 bases not matched to a gene. The CDR3 runs to 14 residues. Clones were sequenced by immunoSEQ multiplex PCR, and TCRdb holds only the in-frame ones, with some missing. Among approximately 120,000 clones listed, 88% were seen once. The clonotype was recovered from an adult in good health. This specimen was peripheral blood, taken on day 0 of MenACWY control vaccination. This rearrangement joins TRBV7-2 to TRBJ2-2, with 7 positions matching TRBD1. CDR3 nucleotides: TGTGCCAGCAGCTTCAACAGGGGAACCGGGGAGCTGTTTTTT. This encodes CASSFNRGTGELFF.